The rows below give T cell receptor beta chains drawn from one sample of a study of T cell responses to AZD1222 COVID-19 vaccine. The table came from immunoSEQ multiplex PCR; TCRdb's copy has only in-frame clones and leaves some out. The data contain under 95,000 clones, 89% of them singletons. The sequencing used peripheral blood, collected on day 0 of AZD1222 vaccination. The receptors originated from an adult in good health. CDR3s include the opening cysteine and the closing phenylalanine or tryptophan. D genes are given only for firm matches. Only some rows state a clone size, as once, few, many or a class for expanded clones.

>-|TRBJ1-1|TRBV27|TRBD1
TGTGCCAGCAGTTTATACAGGGGGCGAGGGACTGAAGCTTTCTTT
CASSLYRGRGTEAFF
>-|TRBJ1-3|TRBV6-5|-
TGTGCCAGCAAGGCAGGGACCTCTGGAAACACCATATATTTT
CASKAGTSGNTIYF
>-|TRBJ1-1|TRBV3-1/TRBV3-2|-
TGTGCCAGCAGTCGACGGCTGGCTGCCCTGAACACTGAAGCTTTCTTT
CASSRRLAALNTEAFF
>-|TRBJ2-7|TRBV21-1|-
TGTGCCAGCAGCAAAAGGGACAGGGTTTCCCTAAGCTCCTACGAGCAGTACTTC
CASSKRDRVSLSSYEQYF
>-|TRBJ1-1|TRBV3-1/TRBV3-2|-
TGTGCCAGCAGCCAAGGTCGGAGGGACGGCGCTTTCTTT
CASSQGRRDGAFF
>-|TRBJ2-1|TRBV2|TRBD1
TGTGCCAGCACCGAATTGGGACAGGGTAGTGAGCAGTTCTTC
CASTELGQGSEQFF
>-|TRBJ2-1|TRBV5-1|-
TGCGCCAGCCACCTCCAACCGGGACTGACCTCCAATGAGCAGTTCTTC
CASHLQPGLTSNEQFF
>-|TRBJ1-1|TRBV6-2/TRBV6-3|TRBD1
TGTGCCAGCAGTTATACAGGGGGCGTCACTGAAGCTTTCTTT
CASSYTGGVTEAFF
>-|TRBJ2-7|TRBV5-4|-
TGTGCCAGCAGCCGGCCGGGGGAGTGGCACGAGCAGTACTTC
CASSRPGEWHEQYF
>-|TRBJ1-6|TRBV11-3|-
TGTGCCAACAGCTTAGATCGGTTGTCACCCCTCCACTTT
CANSLDRLSPLHF
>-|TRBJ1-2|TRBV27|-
TGTGCCAGCAGTTCTGGACTGAATAACTATGGCTACACCTTC
CASSSGLNNYGYTF
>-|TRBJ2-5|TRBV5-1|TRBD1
TGCGCCAGCAGCTTGTCGGGACAGGGTGGATTGGAGACCCAGTACTTC
CASSLSGQGGLETQYF
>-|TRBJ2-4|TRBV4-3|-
TGCGCCAGCAGCCAAGAGACCCACCTAGCCAAAAACATTCAGTACTTC
CASSQETHLAKNIQYF
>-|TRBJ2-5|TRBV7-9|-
TGTGCCAGCAGCTTAAGAGACGGCAGGGCTGGAGAGACCCAGTACTTC
CASSLRDGRAGETQYF
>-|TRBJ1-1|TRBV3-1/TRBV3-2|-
TGTGCCAGCAGCCAAGATCAGAGGACAGAAGCTTTCTTT
CASSQDQRTEAFF
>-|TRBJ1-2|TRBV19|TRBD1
TGTGCCAGTAGTCAGCCACAGGGGAACTATGGCTACACCTTC
CASSQPQGNYGYTF
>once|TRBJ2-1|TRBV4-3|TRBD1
TGCGCCAGCAGCCAAGAGGCCTCCCCCGGGGCAGGGGGGCAGTTCTTC
CASSQEASPGAGGQFF
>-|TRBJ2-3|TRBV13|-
TGTGCCAGCAGCTTAGTTGCTAGCGGCACAGATACGCAGTATTTT
CASSLVASGTDTQYF
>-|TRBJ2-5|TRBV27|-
TGTGCCAGCAGTCCTTTCGGCCTTCGGGGGATGGGTGAGACCCAGTACTTC
CASSPFGLRGMGETQYF
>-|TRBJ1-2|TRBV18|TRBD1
TGTGCCAGCTCCCTAGACAGGGACTATGGCTACACCTTC
CASSLDRDYGYTF
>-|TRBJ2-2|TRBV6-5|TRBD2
TGTGCCAGCACCAATCTAGCGGGACACGGGGAGCTGTTTTTT
CASTNLAGHGELFF
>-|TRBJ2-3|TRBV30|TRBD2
TGTGCCTGGAAGGGCGGGGGGCCGTCCACGTATTTT
CAWKGGGPSTYF
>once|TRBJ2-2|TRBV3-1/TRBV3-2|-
TGTGCCAGCAGCCAATGGCATAACACCGGGGAGCTGTTTTTT
CASSQWHNTGELFF
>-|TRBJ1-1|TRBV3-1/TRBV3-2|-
TGTGCCAGCAGCCAAGTGGGGAACACTGAAGCTTTCTTT
CASSQVGNTEAFF
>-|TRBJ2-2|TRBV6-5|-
TGTGCCAGCAGACAGGACATTAGGGGGGAGCTGTTTTTT
CASRQDIRGELFF
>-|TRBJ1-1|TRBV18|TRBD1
TGTGCCAGCCAGTCAGGACAGGGAACAAGTGAAGCTTTCTTT
CASQSGQGTSEAFF
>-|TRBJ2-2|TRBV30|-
TGTGCCTGGAGTGGCAGGGTTTCCGGGGAGCTGTTTTTT
CAWSGRVSGELFF
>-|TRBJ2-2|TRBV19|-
TGTGCCAGTAAGGGAGGGGGATCCCTCGAAAGGACCGGGGAGCTGTTTTTT
CASKGGGSLERTGELFF
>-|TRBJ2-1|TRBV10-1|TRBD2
TGCGCCAGCAATGCGGGGACTAGCGGGAGAGGGGACGAGCAGTTCTTC
CASNAGTSGRGDEQFF
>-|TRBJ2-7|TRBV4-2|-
TGTGCCAGCAGCCAAGAGGGCAGGGCTGGGGGCGAGCAGTACTTC
CASSQEGRAGGEQYF
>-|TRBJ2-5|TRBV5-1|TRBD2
TGCGCCAGCAGCTGGGAAACTAGCGGTACCCTCCAAGAGACCCAGTACTTC
CASSWETSGTLQETQYF
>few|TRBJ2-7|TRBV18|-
TGTGCCAGCTCAGCGGCCGGGACGTCCAGCTCCTACGAGCAGTACTTC
CASSAAGTSSSYEQYF
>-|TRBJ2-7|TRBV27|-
TGTGCCAGCAGTACAAATCAGGGGAACGAGCAGTACTTC
CASSTNQGNEQYF
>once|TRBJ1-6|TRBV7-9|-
TGTGCCAGCAGCTTAAGGGTCGGGGGGTCTTCACCCCTCCACTTT
CASSLRVGGSSPLHF
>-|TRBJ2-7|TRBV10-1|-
TGCGCCAGCAGTGAGGAACGGTGGACCCATTACGAGCAGTACTTC
CASSEERWTHYEQYF
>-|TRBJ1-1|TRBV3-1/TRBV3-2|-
TGTGCCAGCAGCCAAGTGGCAGCGAACACTGAAGCTTTCTTT
CASSQVAANTEAFF
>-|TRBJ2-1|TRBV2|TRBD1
TGTGCCAGCAGTGTGGGGGACAGGGGCAACAATGAGCAGTTCTTC
CASSVGDRGNNEQFF
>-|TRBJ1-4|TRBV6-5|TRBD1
TGTGCCAGCAAGGGGGCGATTAGTAGTGAAAAACTGTTTTTT
CASKGAISSEKLFF
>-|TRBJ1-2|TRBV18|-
TGTGCCAGCTCCGCTAAGACGGGTACCCCCAATTGGTATGGCTACACCTTC
CASSAKTGTPNWYGYTF
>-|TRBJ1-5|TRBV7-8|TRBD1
TGTGCCAGCAGCATAAACAGGGGGAATCAGCCCCAGCATTTT
CASSINRGNQPQHF
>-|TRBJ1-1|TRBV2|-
TGTGCCAGCAGCCCTAGGACAGTCCTCTCTTGGAACACTGAAGCTTTCTTT
CASSPRTVLSWNTEAFF